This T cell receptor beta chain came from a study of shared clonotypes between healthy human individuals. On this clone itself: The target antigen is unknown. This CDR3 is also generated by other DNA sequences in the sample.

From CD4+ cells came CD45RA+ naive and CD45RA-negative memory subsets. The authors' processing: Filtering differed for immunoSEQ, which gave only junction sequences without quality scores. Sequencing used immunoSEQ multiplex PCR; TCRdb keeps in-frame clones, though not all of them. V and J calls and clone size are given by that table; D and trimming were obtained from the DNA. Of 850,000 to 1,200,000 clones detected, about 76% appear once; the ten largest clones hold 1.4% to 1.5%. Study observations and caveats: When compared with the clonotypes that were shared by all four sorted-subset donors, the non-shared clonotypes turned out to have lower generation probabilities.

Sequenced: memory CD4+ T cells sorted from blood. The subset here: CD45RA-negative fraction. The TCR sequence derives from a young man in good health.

CDR3 sequence: CASSLGPLALQETQYF. The CDR3 DNA sequence: TGTGCCAGCAGCTTGGGTCCCCTAGCGTTACAAGAGACCCAGTACTTC. The chain combines TRBV5-6 with TRBJ2-5; maybe TRBD2 (6 bases). Germline lookup yields CDR1 SGHDT and CDR2 YYEEEE. This CDR3 comprises 16 residues. Deletions cut 0 bases from V and 2 bases from J, with 14 bases between. The complete variable domain, with remaining parts taken from reference TRBV5-6 and TRBJ2-5, reads DAGVTQSPTHLIKTRGQQVTLRCSPKSGHDTVSWYQQALGQGPQFIFQYYEEEERQRGNFPDRFSGHQFPNYSSELNVNALLLGDSALYLCASSLGPLALQETQYFGPGTRLLVL.